These 20 T cell receptor beta chains came from one sample sequenced in a study of early T cells in non-severe SARS-CoV-2 infection. From the 5' RACE reads, TCRdb called clonotypes with MiXCR, one entry per CDR3 protein. The repertoire holds about 11,000 distinct CDR3 sequences, around 5% seen once, with more than 8% in the top ten. Sequenced input: whole blood. The source of these receptors is an adult who was a healthcare worker with PCR-confirmed SARS-CoV-2 infection or an uninfected control (not recorded which).

In its sample, this clonotype was seen many times. V usage is TRBV2 and J usage is TRBJ2-7; 7 bases agree with TRBD1. Per germline, CDR1 SNHLY and CDR2 FYNNEI. CDR3 length: 14 amino acids. The V segment lost 7 bases and the J segment 2 bases; nucleotides outside the gene matches: 8. CDR3 in amino acids: CASIVDRVTYEQYF. Here the CDR3 DNA reads TGTGCCAGCATCGTTGACAGGGTGACCTACGAGCAGTACTTC.

Within the sample, this clonotype is medium-sized. V gene TRBV9 combines with J gene TRBJ1-5; 9 bases fit TRBD1. V trimming: 3 bases; J trimming: 4 bases; junction bases outside the gene matches: 5. The CDR3 is 15 residues long. Germline-derived CDR1 and CDR2 are SGDLS and YYNGEE. DNA for the CDR3: TGTGCCAGCAGCGCCGAGGGACAGGGTAATCAGCCCCAGCATTTT. Amino acid sequence: CASSAEGQGNQPQHF.

The table lists this clonotype with a count of one. The V and J genes are TRBV11-2 and TRBJ2-3; possibly TRBD1 for D (5 bases). Trimming stripped 5 bases from V and 5 bases from J, with 14 bases between. The germline gives CDR1 SGHAT, CDR2 FQNNGV. The CDR3 runs to 14 residues. CDR3 nucleotide sequence: TGTGCCAGCAGCCGCCCCCAGGGCGGAGATACGCAGTATTTT. Amino acids: CASSRPQGGDTQYF.

Only a few counts were recorded for this clonotype. With a much larger clone just one base away, this may be a read error. This chain uses TRBV7-3 with TRBJ2-5; perhaps TRBD1 as D (6 bases). This CDR3 region has 15 residues. Germline V gene data show CDR1 as SGHTA and CDR2 as FQGTGA. V was cut by 5 bases and J by 3 bases, with 16 bases left in between. Here the CDR3 DNA reads TGTGCCAGCAGCCCACAGACAGGAGCTGAAGAGACCCAGTACTTC. Protein sequence: CASSPQTGAEETQYF.

This clonotype appeared a few times. The J gene is TRBJ2-7, the V gene TRBV5-5; TRBD1 agrees at 9 bases. The CDR3 is 14 residues long. Germline values: CDR1 SGHKS, CDR2 YYEKEE (reference sequence). The J segment lost 3 bases and the V segment lost 4 bases, leaving 5 bases of the junction unmatched. The CDR3 sequence is CASSLGTGNYEQYF. The CDR3 DNA reads TGTGCCAGCAGCCTCGGGACAGGGAACTACGAGCAGTACTTC.

This clonotype has at least ten counts. This sequence joins TRBV6-5 and TRBJ2-5; TRBD1 might be the D (5 bases). The V end lost 4 bases, the J end lost 4 bases, and 16 bases lay between the germline ends. The germline gives CDR1 MNHEY, CDR2 SVGAGI. The CDR3 sequence is 15 residues long. CDR3 sequence: CASSSTRATGETQYF. CDR3 DNA sequence: TGTGCCAGCAGTTCGACCAGGGCTACCGGAGAGACCCAGTACTTC.

Within the sample, this clonotype is medium-sized. The V call is TRBV14, the J call TRBJ1-3; D is ambiguous. The CDR3 runs 14 residues. The germline V gene encodes CDR1 SGHDN and CDR2 FVKESK. V was clipped by 4 bases and J by 3 bases, with 10 bases between them. CDR3 amino acids: CASSLPDVGNTIYF. In DNA form, the CDR3 reads TGTGCCAGCAGCCTTCCGGACGTTGGAAACACCATATATTTT.

This clonotype has more than one count but fewer than ten. V usage is TRBV25-1 and J usage is TRBJ1-6, with D hard to call. The CDR3 totals 14 residues. Germline V lookup: CDR1 MGHDK, CDR2 SYGVNS. Deletions cut 5 bases from V and 6 bases from J, with 11 bases between. CDR3: CASSPGYSNSPLHF. The CDR3 DNA reads as TGTGCCAGCAGTCCCGGGTACAGTAATTCACCCCTCCACTTT.

This clonotype is classed as medium-sized. The chain carries TRBV12-3 or TRBV12-4 and TRBJ1-5; D is perhaps TRBD1 (6 bases). Trimming left V 8 bases short and J 5 bases short, with 19 bases between. CDR3 length: 15 amino acids. For the CDR3, the DNA is TGTGCCAGCGGTCCGGGGGCTGGGGGAGATCAGCCCCAGCATTTT. It codes for CASGPGAGGDQPQHF.

By share, this clonotype ranks as medium-sized. CDR3 loop: CASSIRGLDEQFF. Written as DNA, the CDR3 is TGTGCCAGCAGCATCAGGGGACTGGATGAGCAGTTCTTC. The rearrangement uses TRBV11-3 and TRBJ2-1, with D perhaps TRBD1 or TRBD2 (6 bases each). Germline assignment: CDR1 SGHNT and CDR2 YENEEA. The CDR3 sequence is 13 residues long. The V end was cut by 5 bases, the J end by 8 bases, with 13 bases between.

The V gene is TRBV10-2, the J gene TRBJ2-2, with 9 nucleotides matching TRBD1. Unmatched junction bases numbered 5, after V lost 2 bases and J lost 4 bases. The germline V gene encodes CDR1 WSHSY and CDR2 SAAADI. CDR3 length: 16 amino acids. The CDR3 loop is CASSERTGVGTGELFF. The CDR3 nucleotides are TGCGCCAGCAGTGAGCGGACAGGGGTGGGCACCGGGGAGCTGTTTTTT.

The chain joins TRBV20-1 to TRBJ2-3; D not certain. V lost 8 bases, J lost 4 bases, and 16 bases lay in between. Per germline, CDR1 DFQATT and CDR2 SNEGSKA (reference sequence). This CDR3 contains 13 residues. The CDR3, as DNA: TGCAGTACAAGTGGGGTGGGCGCAGATACGCAGTATTTT. Translated: CSTSGVGADTQYF.

This clonotype was counted at least ten times. J is TRBJ2-1 and V is TRBV10-3; maybe TRBD2 (5 bases). The CDR3 contains 16 residues. Germline V gene data show CDR1 as ENHRY and CDR2 as SYGVKD. Trimming cost V 0 bases and J 5 bases, with 14 bases left between them. CDR3 bases: TGTGCCATCAGTGAGTCGAGTCTAGCCGGAGACAATGAGCAGTTCTTC. This translates into CAISESSLAGDNEQFF.

V gene TRBV6-2 or TRBV6-3 combines with J gene TRBJ2-2; D assignment may be TRBD1 or TRBD2 (6 bases each). Trimming pared 1 base from V and 16 bases from J, leaving 16 bases between. Germline V CDR1 and CDR2: MNHEY, SVGEGT. The CDR3 is 13 amino acids. The CDR3 bases are TGTGCCAGCAGTTACTTCCACGGGGGCGAGAAGTTTTTT. It encodes CASSYFHGGEKFF.

This clonotype was seen at least ten times. V usage is TRBV7-9 and J usage is TRBJ1-1, with 7 positions matching TRBD1. V gave up 5 bases and J gave up 4 bases; unmatched junction bases: 4. Germline V gene lookup returns CDR1 SEHNR and CDR2 FQNEAQ (reference sequence). The CDR3 sequence is 13 residues long. CDR3 DNA: TGTGCCAGCAGCGGCACAGGGGTCACTGAAGCTTTCTTT. This codes for CASSGTGVTEAFF.

This clonotype was counted many times. V is TRBV5-1 and J is TRBJ2-1; D is possibly TRBD1 or TRBD2 (5 bases each). Trimming took 0 bases from V and 8 from J, leaving 12 bases between them. Germline V CDR1 and CDR2: SGHRS, YFSETQ. The CDR3 is 14 amino acids. CDR3 bases: TGCGCCAGCAGCTTGGGGGACGGGTGGTATGAGCAGTTCTTC. This gives the protein CASSLGDGWYEQFF.

By share of the sample, this clonotype is medium-sized. The chain recombines TRBV5-1 with TRBJ2-7; TRBD2 matches 10 bases. V was pared by 0 bases and J by 6 bases, with 6 bases of the junction left unmatched. The CDR3 is 15 residues long. Per the germline V gene, CDR1 is SGHRS and CDR2 is YFSETQ. The CDR3 sequence: CASSLDGTSVAEQYF. The CDR3 DNA reads as TGCGCCAGCAGCTTGGACGGGACTAGCGTCGCCGAGCAGTACTTC.

This clonotype ranks as medium-sized (0.01 to 0.1%). This rearrangement joins TRBV5-1 to TRBJ2-2, with D hard to call. CDR3 size: 14 residues. Looked up from germline, CDR1 is SGHRS and CDR2 is YFSETQ. Trimming took 1 base from V and 6 from J, leaving 10 bases between them. CDR3 sequence (DNA): TGCGCCAGCAGCTTGAGCAGTGCCCCCGGGGAGCTGTTTTTT. Residues: CASSLSSAPGELFF.

Relative to its sample, this clonotype is medium-sized. The chain's CDR3 is CASSLDGQINQPQHF. Here the CDR3 DNA reads TGTGCCAGCAGCTTAGATGGACAGATAAATCAGCCCCAGCATTTT. The genes are TRBV11-2 and TRBJ1-5; possible D gene TRBD1, 6 bases. Trimming removed 0 bases at V and 4 bases at J, with 10 bases between. Germline V gives CDR1 SGHAT, CDR2 FQNNGV. The CDR3 loop spans 15 amino acids.

The table lists this clonotype with many counts. The V call is TRBV12-3 or TRBV12-4, the J call TRBJ2-3, with D perhaps TRBD1 (6 bases). The V end was cut by 2 bases, the J end by 6 bases, with 6 bases between. This CDR3 is built from 12 residues. The CDR3 spells CASSLTGDTQYF. The CDR3 nucleotides read TGTGCCAGCAGTTTAACAGGGGATACGCAGTATTTT.